The rows below give T cell receptor beta chains drawn from one sample of a study of CD8+CD57+ T cells in acquired aplastic anemia. MiXCR, applied by TCRdb to the reads, yields one record per CDR3 protein. The sample yields some 410,000 distinct CDR3 sequences, around 68% seen once. What was sequenced was sorted CD4+, CD8+, or CD8+CD57+ T cells (not recorded which) from PBMCs. The receptor set was obtained from a human donor in good health, serving as a control. CDR3s include the opening cysteine and the closing phenylalanine or tryptophan. D genes are given only for firm matches. Rows may omit the clone size; those that give it use once, few, many or a size class.

j_call | v_call | d_call | clone_size | cdr3_nt | cdr3_aa
TRBJ1-6 | TRBV5-6 | NA | many | TGTGCCAGCAGCTTGTTTTCAGGGGATAATTCACCCCTCCACTTT | CASSLFSGDNSPLHF
TRBJ1-6 | TRBV10-3 | TRBD1 | NA | TGTGCCATCACCGACAGGGTGAATTCACCCCTCCACTTT | CAITDRVNSPLHF
TRBJ1-4 | TRBV11-2 | NA | NA | NA | CASSQKSVYFCAISESMALDKAF
TRBJ2-1 | TRBV2 | NA | NA | TGTGCCAGCAGGAGGACTGCTCAAAGCCACAAGCAGTTCTTC | CASRRTAQSHKQFF
TRBJ2-1 | TRBV27 | NA | few | TGTGCCAGCAGTTTAGGTTACTACAATGAGCAGTTCTTC | CASSLGYYNEQFF
TRBJ2-5 | TRBV7-6 | NA | NA | TGTGCCAGCAGCTTAGGACGACACAGCTCCACCGAGCAGTTC | CASSLGRHSSTEQF
TRBJ2-2 | TRBV5-8 | NA | NA | TGTGCCAGCAGCCAGACTCGAGGGGGACACGGGGAGCTGTTTTTT | CASSQTRGGHGELFF
TRBJ2-3 | TRBV5-4 | TRBD1 | NA | TGTGCCAGCAGCTTGGCGGGACAGGGAGTAGTAAAGGGTACGCAGTATTTT | CASSLAGQGVVKGTQYF
TRBJ2-7 | TRBV20-1 | NA | many | TGCAGTGCTATCTCACCGGGGGATCGCTACGAGCAGTACTTC | CSAISPGDRYEQYF
TRBJ1-2 | TRBV11-1 | NA | once | TGTGCCAGCAGCTTAACCGTAGACTATGGCTACACCTTC | CASSLTVDYGYTF
TRBJ1-6 | TRBV11-2 | NA | NA | TGTGCCAGCAGCCAACAAGACGCAGAATTGTCACCCCTCCACTTT | CASSQQDAELSPLHF
TRBJ2-3 | TRBV7-3 | NA | NA | TGTGCCAGCAGCCCCCAGCGAGCAGAGACGCAGTATTTT | CASSPQRAETQYF
TRBJ2-7 | TRBV20-1 | NA | NA | TGCAGTGGGGAAGGCAGGGATAACTACGAGCAGTACTTC | CSGEGRDNYEQYF
TRBJ1-5 | TRBV7-7 | NA | NA | TGTGCCAGCAGTTTGTCCCCTGGAAGTTCCATATATTTTCAGCATTTT | CASSLSPGSSIYFQHF
TRBJ2-6 | TRBV9 | NA | NA | TGCGCCAGCAGCCGAAGATTGTTGGGGGCCGGGGTCCTGACTTTC | CASSRRLLGAGVLTF
TRBJ2-1 | TRBV20-1 | NA | NA | TGCAGTGCCGGGAGAAATGAGCAGTTCTTC | CSAGRNEQFF
TRBJ2-3 | TRBV20-1 | TRBD1 | NA | TGCAGTGCCTCGGACAGGGTTAAAGATACGCAGTATTTT | CSASDRVKDTQYF
TRBJ1-1 | TRBV12-3/TRBV12-4 | NA | NA | TGTGCCAGCAGCTTAAGGGGGGGGGCGCAGACTGAAGCTTTCTTT | CASSLRGGAQTEAFF
TRBJ2-7 | TRBV7-2 | NA | NA | TGTGCCAGCAGTCTCACGGGGGTAGTCTGCGAGACGTACTTC | CASSLTGVVCETYF
TRBJ1-2 | TRBV10-3 | TRBD1 | few | TGTGCCCCGGCAGGGACAGGGGGCAATGGCTACACCTTC | CAPAGTGGNGYTF
TRBJ2-3 | TRBV6-5 | NA | many | TGTGCCAGCAGTTACGAGGGGGATACGCAGTATTTT | CASSYEGDTQYF
TRBJ2-7 | TRBV5-1 | NA | NA | NA | CASSTDDRGTYLCSVGRSSYEQYF
TRBJ2-5 | TRBV7-2 | NA | many | TGTGCCAGCAGCTTAGGTGGGGCGCCCCGTCACGGCCGGGCCCAGTACTTC | CASSLGGAPRHGRAQYF
TRBJ2-5 | TRBV18 | NA | NA | TGTGCCAGCTCACCTAACAGCCAAGAGACCCAGTACTTC | CASSPNSQETQYF
TRBJ1-5 | TRBV7-2 | NA | NA | TGTGCCAGCAGCTTCAGTCGCGGCACCGAGCATTTT | CASSFSRGTEHF
TRBJ1-5 | TRBV7-9 | TRBD1 | NA | TGTGCCAGCAGCCCAAGACAGGGAGGTGATCAGCCCCAGCATTTT | CASSPRQGGDQPQHF
TRBJ1-1 | TRBV6-1 | TRBD1 | NA | TGTGACAGCAGTGATGGACAGGGATGGACGACTGAAGCTTTCTTT | CDSSDGQGWTTEAFF
TRBJ2-1 | TRBV5-6 | NA | many | TGTGCCAGCAGCTTACAGACGGGCCGCGTCTACAATGAGCAGTTCTTC | CASSLQTGRVYNEQFF
TRBJ2-1 | TRBV3-1 | TRBD2 | few | TGTGCCAGCAGCCAAGGTCCCCAGCGGGGCGACCACAATGAGCAGTTCTTC | CASSQGPQRGDHNEQFF
TRBJ2-7 | TRBV29-1 | TRBD1 | NA | TGCAGCGTTGCGACAGGGGCCTTTGGCGAGCAGTACTTC | CSVATGAFGEQYF
TRBJ2-7 | TRBV7-2 | NA | NA | TGTGCCAGCAGCTTAGGGAAGCCCCATGGCTACACGTTCTTC | CASSLGKPHGYTFF
TRBJ2-1 | TRBV20-1 | NA | NA | TGCAGTGCTAGATCGGTGGCTATCTACAATGAGCAGTTCTTC | CSARSVAIYNEQFF
TRBJ1-5 | TRBV7-2 | NA | NA | NA | CASGETQYFGPHTF
TRBJ1-1 | TRBV10-3 | NA | few | TGTGCCATGTGGGTGTGGGCGGGTGAAGCTTTCTTT | CAMWVWAGEAFF
TRBJ1-5 | TRBV7-2 | NA | many | TGTGCCAGCAGCTTAGTCAGGGATAGCAATCAGCCCCAGCATTTT | CASSLVRDSNQPQHF
TRBJ1-3 | TRBV10-3 | NA | NA | TGTGCCATTCGGAATCAGGGAGGCTCTGCACACACCATATATTTT | CAIRNQGGSAHTIYF
TRBJ2-7 | TRBV7-8 | TRBD1 | NA | TGTGCCAACAGAAGAGATCTGTCCCGGGACAGGGGACGCGAGCAGTACTTC | CANRRDLSRDRGREQYF
TRBJ2-2 | TRBV5-1 | NA | NA | TGCGCCAGCAACCGACTCCCTCTACAGGTCCCGAACACCGGGGAGCTGTTTTTT | CASNRLPLQVPNTGELFF
TRBJ1-1 | TRBV7-3 | NA | NA | TGTGCCAGCAGCTTAAACGCGGGGGCGAACACCGGGGAAGCTTTCTTT | CASSLNAGANTGEAFF
TRBJ2-7 | TRBV7-3 | TRBD1 | NA | TGTGCCAGCAGTCGCGCCGGGACAGGGACAGATGGCTACTTC | CASSRAGTGTDGYF
TRBJ2-3 | TRBV29-1 | TRBD2 | many | TGCAGCGCGCCCCCCCGGGGGGGGGGAACAGATACGCAGTATTTT | CSAPPRGGGTDTQYF
TRBJ2-6 | TRBV10-3 | NA | many | TGTGCCATCAGCAAAGGGCAAGGGTCCGGGGCCAACGTCCTGACTTTC | CAISKGQGSGANVLTF
TRBJ2-3 | TRBV5-6 | NA | NA | TGTGCCAGCAGCTTGATCCTCCAGTGTGCAGATACGCAATATTTT | CASSLILQCADTQYF
TRBJ2-1 | TRBV7-2 | TRBD2 | NA | TGCGCCAGCAGCCTGGGACTAGCGGGGGGGCCTAGTGAGCAGTTCTTC | CASSLGLAGGPSEQFF
TRBJ1-4 | TRBV7-8 | NA | NA | TGTGCCAGCAGCTCGACAGGTCAGAGGGAATATGGGTTCTTT | CASSSTGQREYGFF
TRBJ1-1 | TRBV20-1 | NA | NA | TGCAGCGCTAATGGGGGGAATGGCTACAAAGCTTTCTTT | CSANGGNGYKAFF
TRBJ2-1 | TRBV20-1 | TRBD2 | many | TGCAGTGCTAGAGATCCCAGCGGGGGGGCCTTCTACAATGAGCAGTTCTTC | CSARDPSGGAFYNEQFF
TRBJ1-2 | TRBV6-1 | NA | many | TGTGCCAGCAGCGGTCAGGAGATCTATGGCTACACCTTC | CASSGQEIYGYTF
TRBJ2-5 | TRBV10-3 | NA | NA | TGTGCCATCACGGAAAGCCAGCCGGGGACGACGGAGTACTTC | CAITESQPGTTEYF
TRBJ2-7 | TRBV24-1 | TRBD1 | NA | TGTGCCACCAGTGATTCCCGGGACAGGGAAACCTACGAGCAGTACTTC | CATSDSRDRETYEQYF
TRBJ2-7 | TRBV7-7 | TRBD2 | once | TGTGCTAGCAACGCGGGGGAGGCAGCCCCGGAATTC | CASNAGEAAPEF
TRBJ1-5 | TRBV7-4 | NA | NA | TGTGCCAGCAGCTTGGAGTCAGGTTATAGCAATCAGCCCCAGCATTTT | CASSLESGYSNQPQHF
TRBJ2-1 | TRBV9 | NA | once | TGCGCCAGCAGCGTATCATGGAGAGCGGTGCTATACTTC | CASSVSWRAVLYF
TRBJ2-3 | TRBV2 | TRBD2 | many | TGTGCCAGCAGTTTACTAGCGTCTAACACAGATACGCAGTATTTT | CASSLLASNTDTQYF
TRBJ2-7 | TRBV20-1 | TRBD2 | few | TGCAGTGCTAGAGCAGCGGGGGAGCAGTACTTC | CSARAAGEQYF
TRBJ2-1 | TRBV7-9 | NA | NA | TGTGCCAGCACGGTCGCCGAGGTTCACACTGAACAGTTCTTC | CASTVAEVHTEQFF
TRBJ2-7 | TRBV6-5 | NA | many | TGTGCCAGCAGGGCTGACCGGCCTCCCTACGAGCAGTACTTC | CASRADRPPYEQYF
TRBJ1-1 | TRBV20-1 | NA | NA | TGCAGTGCTAACAAACAGGGCTGGGGAGCTTTCTTT | CSANKQGWGAFF
TRBJ2-3 | TRBV9 | TRBD1 | NA | TGTGCCAGCAGCGTAAGTCGGGACAGGGCTGGAGATACGCAGTATTTT | CASSVSRDRAGDTQYF
TRBJ2-7 | TRBV7-3 | NA | NA | TGTGCCAGCAGCCGGGACGGACGGACCGAACAGCATGTTCAGTACTTC | CASSRDGRTEQHVQYF